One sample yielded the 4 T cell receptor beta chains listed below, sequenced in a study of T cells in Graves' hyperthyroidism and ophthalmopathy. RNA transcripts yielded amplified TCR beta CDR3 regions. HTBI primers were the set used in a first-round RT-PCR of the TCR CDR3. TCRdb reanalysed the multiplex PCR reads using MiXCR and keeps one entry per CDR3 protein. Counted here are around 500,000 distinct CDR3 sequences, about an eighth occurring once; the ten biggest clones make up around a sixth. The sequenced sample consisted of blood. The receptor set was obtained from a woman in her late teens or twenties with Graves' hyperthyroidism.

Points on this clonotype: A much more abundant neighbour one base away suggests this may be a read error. This CDR3 is CASVGWVSGTNVLTF. Written as DNA, the CDR3 is TGTGCCAGCGTGGGTTGGGTCTCTGGGACCAACGTCCTGACTTTC. The J gene is TRBJ2-6, the V gene TRBV12-3 or TRBV12-4; D is uncertain. CDR3 size: 15 residues.

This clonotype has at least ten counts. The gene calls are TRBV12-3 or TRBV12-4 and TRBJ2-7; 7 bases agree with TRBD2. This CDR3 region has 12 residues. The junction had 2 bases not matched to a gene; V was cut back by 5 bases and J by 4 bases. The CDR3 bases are TGTGCCAGCAGTGTTAGCGGGTACGAGCAGTACTTC. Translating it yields CASSVSGYEQYF.

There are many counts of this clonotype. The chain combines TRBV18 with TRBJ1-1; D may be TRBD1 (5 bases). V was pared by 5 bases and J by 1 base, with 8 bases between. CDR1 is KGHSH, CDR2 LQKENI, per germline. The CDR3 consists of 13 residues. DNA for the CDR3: TGTGCCAGCTCATCGGACACGAACACTGAAGCTTTCTTT. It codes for CASSSDTNTEAFF.

The DNA of the CDR3 is TGTGCCAGCAGTGTATCGCAGATCGCAGATACGCAGTATTTT. Protein sequence: CASSVSQIADTQYF. The chain uses TRBV28 and TRBJ2-3; no clear D gene. V lost 5 bases and J 4 bases, leaving 13 bases between the germline ends. Germline loops: CDR1 MDHEN, CDR2 SYDVKM. CDR3 length: 14 amino acids.